This T cell receptor (beta chain) was recovered during a study of blood T cell repertoires in COVID-19. This clone was counted only a few times. Original data processing: Reference gene primer amplification gave estimated nucleated cell counts. Only in-frame clones appear in the TCRdb table, and some are missing; sequencing was by immunoSEQ multiplex PCR. That table furnishes V, J and clone size, whereas the DNA furnished D and trimming. This sample carries about 150,000 clones, roughly nine tenths of them seen once, and the ten largest clones take about 4.7%. Germline V CDR1 and CDR2: SNHLY, FYNNEI. The V and J ends lost 7 bases and 0 bases, in that order; junction bases with no gene match: 6. The CDR3 consists of 17 residues.

Sequencing was carried out using peripheral blood. This clonotype originated in a human donor in a cohort sampled during active COVID-19. The J gene is TRBJ2-4, the V gene TRBV2; 13 nucleotides align to TRBD2. The CDR3 DNA reads as TGTGCCAGCACCTGGACTAGCGGGGGACTAGCCAAAAACATTCAGTACTTC. Translating gives CASTWTSGGLAKNIQYF.